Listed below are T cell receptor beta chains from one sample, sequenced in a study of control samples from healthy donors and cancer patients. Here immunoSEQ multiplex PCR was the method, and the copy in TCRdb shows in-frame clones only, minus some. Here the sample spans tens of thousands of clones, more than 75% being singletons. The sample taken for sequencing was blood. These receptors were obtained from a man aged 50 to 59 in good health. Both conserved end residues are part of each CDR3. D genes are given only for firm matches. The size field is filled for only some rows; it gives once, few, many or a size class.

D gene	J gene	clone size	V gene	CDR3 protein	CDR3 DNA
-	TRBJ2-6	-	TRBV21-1	CASSNLWSGANVLTF	TGTGCCAGCAGCAACCTTTGGTCTGGGGCCAACGTCCTGACTTTC
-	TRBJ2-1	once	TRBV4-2	CASSQPRQGISDNEQFF	TGTGCCAGCAGCCAACCCCGACAAGGGATCTCCGACAATGAGCAGTTCTTC
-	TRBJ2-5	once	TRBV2	CASSISKGGSQETQYF	TGTGCCAGCAGCATCTCCAAGGGGGGCAGCCAAGAGACCCAGTACTTC
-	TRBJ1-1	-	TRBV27	CASSLSWSRGWGEGAFF	TGTGCCAGCAGTTTATCTTGGAGTAGGGGTTGGGGGGAAGGGGCTTTCTTT
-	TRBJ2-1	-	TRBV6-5	CASSIRGAAPWEQFF	TGTGCCAGCAGTATACGGGGGGCAGCGCCTTGGGAGCAGTTCTTC
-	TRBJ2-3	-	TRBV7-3	CASSSVGGFGADTQYF	TGTGCCAGCAGCTCCGTTGGGGGGTTCGGGGCAGATACGCAGTATTTT
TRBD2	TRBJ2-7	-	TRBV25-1	CASSELLAGTTYEQYF	TGTGCCAGCAGTGAACTACTAGCGGGGACAACCTACGAGCAGTACTTC
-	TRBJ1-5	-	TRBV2	CASSDSENQPQHF	TGTGCCAGCAGTGATAGCGAGAATCAGCCCCAGCATTTT
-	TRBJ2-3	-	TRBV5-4	CASRFGADTQYF	TGTGCCAGCAGATTCGGGGCAGATACGCAGTATTTT
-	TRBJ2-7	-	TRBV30	CACNRRETQYF	TGTGCCTGTAACCGACGGGAAACCCAGTACTTC
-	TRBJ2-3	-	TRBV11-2	CASSRGGQGSGAGDTQYF	TGTGCCAGCAGCCGGGGGGGACAGGGTTCGGGAGCTGGGGATACGCAGTATTTT
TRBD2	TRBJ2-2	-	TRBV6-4	CASSVLAGVTGELFF	TGTGCCAGCAGTGTCCTAGCGGGAGTCACCGGGGAGCTGTTTTTT
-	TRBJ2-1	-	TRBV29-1	CSVDYAYNEQFF	TGCAGCGTTGATTACGCCTACAATGAGCAGTTCTTC
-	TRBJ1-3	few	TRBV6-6	CASSRNKASSGNTIYF	TGTGCCAGCAGTCGAAACAAGGCGAGCTCTGGAAACACCATATATTTT
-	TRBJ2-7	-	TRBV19	CASSRGPSRGGPSSYEQYF	TGTGCCAGTAGTAGGGGCCCTTCTAGGGGCGGGCCCTCCTCCTACGAGCAGTACTTC
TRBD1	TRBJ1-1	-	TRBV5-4	CASSDPTGGMNTEAFF	TGTGCCAGCAGCGATCCGACAGGGGGCATGAACACTGAAGCTTTCTTT
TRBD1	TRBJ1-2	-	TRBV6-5	CASSAGGRNYGYTF	TGTGCCAGCAGCGCAGGGGGCCGAAACTATGGCTACACCTTC
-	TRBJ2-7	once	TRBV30	CAWSPLPGVEQYF	TGTGCCTGGAGTCCCTTACCGGGGGTCGAGCAGTACTTC
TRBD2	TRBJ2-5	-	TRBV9	CASTTGPGLGQETQYF	TGTGCCAGCACCACTGGTCCGGGACTAGGGCAAGAGACCCAGTACTTC
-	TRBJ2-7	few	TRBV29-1	CSARGHEPPYEQYF	TGCAGCGCCCGGGGGCACGAACCTCCCTACGAGCAGTACTTC
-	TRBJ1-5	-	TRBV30	CAWTQLEGQPQHF	TGTGCCTGGACCCAATTGGAGGGCCAGCCCCAGCATTTT
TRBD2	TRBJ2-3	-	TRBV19	CASSPRTSGSADTQYF	TGTGCCAGTAGCCCGAGAACTAGCGGGAGTGCAGATACGCAGTATTTT
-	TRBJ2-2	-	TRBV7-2	CASSLAIGAGELFF	TGTGCCAGCAGCTTAGCGATAGGCGCCGGGGAGCTGTTTTTT
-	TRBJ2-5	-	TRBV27	CASSSTGLQETQYF	TGTGCCAGCAGTTCTACAGGGCTACAAGAGACCCAGTACTTC
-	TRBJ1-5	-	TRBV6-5	CASRRGARQPQHF	TGTGCCAGCAGGAGGGGGGCGAGGCAGCCCCAGCATTTT
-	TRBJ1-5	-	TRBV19	CASSMMGIRNQPQHF	TGTGCCAGTAGTATGATGGGGATTCGAAATCAGCCCCAGCATTTT
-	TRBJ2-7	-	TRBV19	CASRRTWDGAYEQYF	TGTGCCAGTAGAAGGACATGGGACGGTGCCTACGAGCAGTACTTC
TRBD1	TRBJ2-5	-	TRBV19	CASSRQGRETQYF	TGTGCCAGTAGCAGACAGGGTCGGGAGACCCAGTACTTC
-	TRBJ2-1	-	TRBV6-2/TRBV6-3	CASSYVAASYNEQFF	TGTGCCAGCAGTTATGTTGCGGCCTCCTACAATGAGCAGTTCTTC
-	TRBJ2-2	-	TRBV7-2	CASSLVAGALNTGELFF	TGTGCCAGCAGCTTAGTAGCAGGGGCTCTGAACACCGGGGAGCTGTTTTTT
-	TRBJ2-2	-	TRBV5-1	CASRVRDTGELFF	TGCGCCAGCAGGGTTCGCGACACCGGGGAGCTGTTTTTT
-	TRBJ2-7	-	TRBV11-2	CASSLHLSYEQYF	TGTGCCAGCAGCTTACACCTCTCCTACGAGCAGTACTTC
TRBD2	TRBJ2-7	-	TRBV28	CASSSTFSGSDSYEQYF	TGTGCCAGCAGTTCCACCTTTAGCGGGAGCGACTCCTACGAGCAGTACTTC
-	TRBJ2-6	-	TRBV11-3	CASSLAGLGSSGANVLTF	TGTGCCAGCAGCTTAGCCGGCCTGGGCTCTTCTGGGGCCAACGTCCTGACTTTC
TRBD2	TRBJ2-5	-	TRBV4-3	CASSQDFGGGETQYF	TGCGCCAGCAGCCAGGACTTCGGCGGGGGAGAGACCCAGTACTTC
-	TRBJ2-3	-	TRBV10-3	CAVSWVGTDTQYF	TGTGCCGTTAGCTGGGTGGGCACAGATACGCAGTATTTT
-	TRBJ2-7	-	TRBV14	CASSQDQVRAHEQYF	TGTGCCAGCAGCCAAGATCAAGTCAGGGCCCACGAGCAGTACTTC
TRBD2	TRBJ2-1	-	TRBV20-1	CSASIAGSYNEQFF	TGCAGTGCTAGTATAGCGGGTTCCTACAATGAGCAGTTCTTC
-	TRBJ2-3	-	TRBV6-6	CASSGDPQVGTDTQYF	TGTGCCAGCTCGGGGGACCCCCAGGTTGGCACAGATACGCAGTATTTT
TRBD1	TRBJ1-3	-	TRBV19	CASSIEGQMGSGTIYF	TGTGCCAGTAGTATTGAGGGACAGATGGGTTCCGGCACCATATATTTT
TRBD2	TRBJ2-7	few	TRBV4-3	CASSQDYSGSSPYEQYF	TGCGCCAGCAGCCAAGACTATAGCGGGAGCAGCCCCTACGAGCAGTACTTC
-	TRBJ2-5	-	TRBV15	CATSRGRGQETQYF	TGTGCCACCAGCAGAGGGAGGGGGCAAGAGACCCAGTACTTC
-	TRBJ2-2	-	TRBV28	CASSLLNTGELFF	TGTGCCAGCAGTTTATTGAACACCGGGGAGCTGTTTTTT
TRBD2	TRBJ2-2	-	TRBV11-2	CASSLGLAGNTGELFF	TGTGCCAGCAGCTTAGGACTAGCGGGGAACACCGGGGAGCTGTTTTTT
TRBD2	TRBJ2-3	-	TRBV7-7	CASSLGRGSRTDTQYF	TGTGCCAGCAGCTTAGGGCGGGGGAGCCGCACAGATACGCAGTATTTT
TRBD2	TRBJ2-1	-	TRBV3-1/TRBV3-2	CASGPPAGGREQFF	TGTGCCAGCGGACCTCCAGCGGGAGGGCGTGAGCAGTTCTTC
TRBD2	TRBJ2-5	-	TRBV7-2	CASSEKREADMGETQYF	TGTGCCAGCAGCGAAAAGCGGGAGGCGGATATGGGAGAGACCCAGTACTTC
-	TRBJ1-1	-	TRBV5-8	CASTYTGFSKQVGSEAFF	TGTGCCAGCACTTACACCGGTTTCTCAAAACAGGTTGGGTCTGAAGCTTTCTTT
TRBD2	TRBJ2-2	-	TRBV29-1	CSGLAGGRTGELFF	TGCAGCGGTCTAGCGGGAGGTAGGACCGGGGAGCTGTTTTTT
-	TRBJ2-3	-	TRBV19	CASSLGEADTQYF	TGTGCCAGTAGCTTGGGGGAGGCAGATACGCAGTATTTT
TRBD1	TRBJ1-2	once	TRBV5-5	CASSLRQGFSGYTF	TGTGCCAGCAGCCTACGACAGGGATTTTCTGGCTACACCTTC
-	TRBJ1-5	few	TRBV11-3	CASSENSNQPQHF	TGTGCCAGCAGCGAAAATAGCAATCAGCCCCAGCATTTT
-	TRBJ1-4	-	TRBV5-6	CASSRRDIGEKLFF	TGTGCCAGCAGCCGACGGGACATAGGTGAAAAACTGTTTTTT
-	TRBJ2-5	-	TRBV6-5	CASSYTSAQQETQYF	TGTGCCAGCAGTTATACGAGCGCACAACAAGAGACCCAGTACTTC
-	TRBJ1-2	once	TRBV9	CASSAPPLGGYTF	TGTGCCAGCAGCGCGCCCCCCTTGGGCGGCTACACCTTC